This entry describes one T cell receptor beta chain. This sample was taken from a study of blood T cell repertoires in COVID-19. V gave up 3 bases and J gave up 4 bases; unmatched junction bases: 7. The CDR3 is made up of 15 amino acids. CDR1 and CDR2 from the germline V gene are KGHDR and SFDVKD. Profiled with immunoSEQ multiplex PCR; TCRdb holds only in-frame clones, not every one. The top ten hold approximately 16% of the sample, which has some 170,000 clones, 75% to 85% seen once. This receptor was obtained from a man over 45 who had recovered from COVID-19. The V gene is TRBV24-1, the J gene TRBJ1-1; 7 positions match TRBD1. Sequenced: PBMCs or T cells enriched from blood (not recorded which). CDR3 region: CATSDPSGGSTEAFF. CDR3 coding DNA: TGTGCCACCAGTGATCCCTCAGGGGGATCCACTGAAGCTTTCTTT.